The 3 T cell receptor beta chains below were found in one sample sequenced in a study of spatial heterogeneity in lung cancer. Study-wide points: Counts of expanded alpha and beta TCRs within tumors tracked the tumor nonsynonymous mutation count.

These receptors lack a known antigen. The time point was: sample taken at primary tumor resection. TCRdb itself ran the 5' RACE reads through MiXCR, one entry per CDR3 protein. The top ten hold 3% to 3.5% of the sample, which has around 13,000 distinct CDR3 sequences, roughly 6.6% seen once. The specimen was lung tumor tissue, collected at surgery. Source of these receptors: a female donor with early-stage non-small cell lung cancer.

J is TRBJ2-1 and V is TRBV14; 8 bases map to TRBD2. Germline-derived CDR1 and CDR2 are SGHDN and FVKESK. The CDR3 is made up of 15 amino acids. Trimming took 1 base from V and 9 from J; bases not matched to a gene: 8. CDR3 in DNA: TGTGCCAGCAGCCAAGCCGCCAGCGGGAGAGGTGAGCAGTTCTTC. It codes for CASSQAASGRGEQFF.

This clonotype has a count of ten or more. The genes are TRBV11-2 and TRBJ2-5; D is perhaps TRBD1 or TRBD2 (6 bases each). V was shortened by 2 bases and J by 7 bases, with 8 bases between the two germline ends. This CDR3 spans 12 amino acids. CDR1 and CDR2 (germline): SGHAT, FQNNGV. CDR3 bases: TGTGCCAGCAGCTTAACGGGGGCGACCCAGTACTTC. Amino acid sequence: CASSLTGATQYF.

This clonotype is medium-sized within its sample. The chain couples TRBV7-9 to TRBJ2-7, with D possibly being TRBD1 (6 bases). In germline, CDR1 is SEHNR, CDR2 FQNEAQ (reference sequence). V gave up 5 bases and J gave up 2 bases, with 13 bases separating them. The CDR3 loop spans 14 amino acids. For the CDR3, the DNA is TGTGCCAGCAGCCGGGCACAGGGCACCTACGAGCAGTACTTC. Translating gives CASSRAQGTYEQYF.